The 21 T cell receptor beta chains below come from one sample, sequenced in a study of shared clonotypes between healthy human individuals. This table comes from immunoSEQ multiplex PCR, and its TCRdb copy is limited to in-frame clones, with some not included. The table records about 2.3 million clones, approximately 93% of them present only once. The sequenced material came from naive CD4+ T cells from PBMCs. Subset indicated: CD45RA+ positively selected. The receptors come from a man aged 18-30 years in good health. Some clones in this sample may be carry-over from other donors' samples.

V is TRBV29-1 and J is TRBJ2-3, with D possibly TRBD1 on 6 matching bases. V gave up 5 bases and J gave up 6 bases, with 15 bases separating them. CDR3 size: 13 residues. The V gene's germline CDR1 is SQVTM and CDR2 ANQGSEA. The chain's CDR3 is CSVLIRDNDTQYF. The CDR3, as DNA: TGCAGCGTTTTAATCCGGGACAATGATACGCAGTATTTT.

This clone was recorded only once. The chain has TRBV5-1 and TRBJ2-1, with 11 bases lining up with TRBD2. The CDR3 loop spans 15 amino acids. The J segment lost 9 bases and the V segment lost 0 bases, leaving 5 bases of the junction unmatched. Germline CDR1 is SGHRS and CDR2 is YFSETQ. Here the CDR3 reads CASSLVAGGLGEQFF. The CDR3 DNA reads as TGCGCCAGCAGCTTGGTAGCGGGAGGGCTTGGTGAGCAGTTCTTC.

The chain joins TRBV5-4 to TRBJ2-1; a weak D match, TRBD2 (5 bases). The CDR3 loop spans 19 amino acids. The germline CDR1 and CDR2 sequences are SGHNT and YYREEE (reference sequence). V was clipped by 3 bases and J by 1 base, with 23 bases between them. DNA of the CDR3: TGTGCCAGCAGCTCCCCCGAGGGCTCCGGGGATAGGTCCTACAATGAGCAGTTCTTC. It translates to CASSSPEGSGDRSYNEQFF. Full variable domain (rest looked up from reference TRBV5-4 and TRBJ2-1): ETGVTQSPTHLIKTRGQQVTLRCSSQSGHNTVSWYQQALGQGPQFIFQYYREEENGRGNFPPRFSGLQFPNYSSELNVNALELDDSALYLCASSSPEGSGDRSYNEQFFGPGTRLTVL.

V gene TRBV5-1 combines with J gene TRBJ2-7, with D uncertain. V was trimmed by 0 bases and J by 4 bases, leaving 14 bases between them. This CDR3 contains 15 residues. Germline lookup yields CDR1 SGHRS and CDR2 YFSETQ. The CDR3 nucleotides read TGCGCCAGCAGCTTGGATGGCGGCACCGGATACGAGCAGTACTTC. Amino acids: CASSLDGGTGYEQYF.

The gene calls are TRBV18 and TRBJ2-5; D assignment may be TRBD1 or TRBD2 (5 bases each). Trimming pared 5 bases from V and 7 bases from J, leaving 26 bases between. This CDR3 comprises 17 residues. The germline gives CDR1 KGHSH, CDR2 LQKENI. In DNA form, the CDR3 reads TGTGCCAGCTCATCGACGAGCCGGGACCCCAAGGTAGGGACCCAGTACTTC. Residues: CASSSTSRDPKVGTQYF.

CDR3 residues: CASTPRPEGEQYF. The CDR3 coding sequence is TGTGCCAGCACTCCCCGGCCGGAAGGCGAGCAGTACTTC. This chain joins TRBV27 and TRBJ2-7, with D uncertain. The CDR3 sequence is 13 residues long. Germline values: CDR1 MNHEY, CDR2 SMNVEV (reference sequence). V gave up 7 bases and J gave up 6 bases, with 16 bases separating them.

The V gene is TRBV6-5, the J gene TRBJ2-1; 12 bases are shared with TRBD2. Looked up from germline, CDR1 is MNHEY and CDR2 is SVGAGI. CDR3 length equals 16 residues. With 4 bases clipped from V and 4 bases from J, the junction kept 5 bases outside the gene matches. The CDR3 DNA follows: TGTGCCAGCAGTTCTAGACTAGCGGGAGTATACAATGAGCAGTTCTTC. This translates into CASSSRLAGVYNEQFF.

This chain joins TRBV6-5 and TRBJ2-3, with 10 bases lining up with TRBD1. Germline assignment: CDR1 MNHEY and CDR2 SVGAGI. This CDR3 has 15 amino acids. The junction had 4 bases not matched to a gene; V was cut back by 4 bases and J by 3 bases. The CDR3 DNA reads TGTGCCAGCAGTTTTGACAGGGGGCAGACAGATACGCAGTATTTT. Amino acid sequence: CASSFDRGQTDTQYF.

This clone is a singleton in its sample. The V gene is TRBV28, the J gene TRBJ1-1; the match to TRBD1 covers 11 bases. This CDR3 is built from 15 residues. The J segment lost 10 bases and the V segment lost 5 bases, leaving 12 bases of the junction unmatched. Germline CDR1 is MDHEN and CDR2 is SYDVKM. This CDR3 is CASSLPGQGARGAFF. As DNA, the CDR3 is TGTGCCAGCAGTCTCCCCGGACAGGGGGCGCGGGGAGCTTTCTTT.

The chain has TRBV5-4 and TRBJ2-1, with TRBD2 as a possible D gene (7 bases). From germline, CDR1 is SGHNT and CDR2 YYREEE (reference sequence). V lost 4 bases, J lost 4 bases, and 18 bases lay in between. This CDR3 is built from 16 residues. The CDR3 sequence: CASSPGGGGGYNEQFF. DNA of the CDR3: TGTGCCAGCAGCCCAGGAGGAGGGGGGGGTTACAATGAGCAGTTCTTC.

The chain recombines TRBV19 with TRBJ1-1, with D perhaps matching TRBD1 (5 bases). The CDR3 covers 13 residues. V lost 7 bases, J lost 4 bases, and 13 bases lay in between. Germline V gene data show CDR1 as LNHDA and CDR2 as SQIVND (reference sequence). CDR3 in DNA: TGTGCCAGTAAGTTTTGGGGGGGCACTGAAGCTTTCTTT. This encodes CASKFWGGTEAFF. Using reference TRBV19 and TRBJ1-1 for the parts outside the CDR3, the full variable domain is DGGITQSPKYLFRKEGQNVTLSCEQNLNHDAMYWYRQDPGQGLRLIYYSQIVNDFQKGDIAEGYSVSREKKESFPLTVTSAQKNPTAFYLCASKFWGGTEAFFGQGTRLTVV.

The J gene is TRBJ2-1, the V gene TRBV28, with a weak D call TRBD1 (6 bases). Germline values: CDR1 MDHEN, CDR2 SYDVKM. The CDR3 spans 15 residues. V lost 5 bases to trimming and J lost 3 bases, with 14 bases between them. The CDR3 reads CASSDTRQDYNEQFF. CDR3 bases: TGTGCCAGCAGTGATACGAGACAGGACTACAATGAGCAGTTCTTC.

The rearrangement uses TRBV7-9 and TRBJ1-3, with D tentatively TRBD1 (5 bases). Trimming removed 1 base from V and 0 bases from J, with 10 bases in between. The germline V gene has CDR1 SEHNR and CDR2 FQNEAQ (reference sequence). There are 16 residues in the CDR3. The CDR3 DNA reads TGTGCCAGCAGCTTAGATCGGGGGAACTCTGGAAACACCATATATTTT. Residues: CASSLDRGNSGNTIYF.

The V and J genes are TRBV15 and TRBJ1-5, with a weak D call TRBD1 (6 bases). Germline V gene sequence: CDR1 LNHNV, CDR2 YYDKDF (reference sequence). Trimming pared 3 bases from V and 3 bases from J, leaving 9 bases between. This CDR3 contains 14 residues. The DNA for the CDR3 is TGTGCCACCAGCAGCAGGGGTATCAATCAGCCCCAGCATTTT. This sequence encodes CATSSRGINQPQHF. Supplemented by reference TRBV15 and TRBJ1-5, the full variable domain reads DAMVIQNPRYQVTQFGKPVTLSCSQTLNHNVMYWYQQKSSQAPKLLFHYYDKDFNNEADTPDNFQSRRPNTSFCFLDIRSPGLGDTAMYLCATSSRGINQPQHFGDGTRLSIL.

This clone was seen once. The chain has TRBV4-2 and TRBJ2-1, with 11 bases matching TRBD2. Unmatched junction bases numbered 5, after V lost 0 bases and J lost 7 bases. This CDR3 spans 16 amino acids. Germline lookup yields CDR1 LGHNA and CDR2 YNFKEQ. Here the CDR3 reads CASSQDGLAGGNEQFF. The CDR3 DNA sequence: TGTGCCAGCAGCCAAGATGGTCTAGCGGGAGGTAATGAGCAGTTCTTC.

The J gene is TRBJ1-1, the V gene TRBV6-6; D is possibly TRBD1 (5 bases). The V gene's germline CDR1 is MNHNY and CDR2 SVGAGI (reference sequence). V was trimmed by 6 bases and J by 1 base, leaving 12 bases between them. The CDR3 length is 14 residues. The CDR3 coding sequence is TGTGCCAGCAGAGGGGCTCGGACGAACACTGAAGCTTTCTTT. Translating it yields CASRGARTNTEAFF.

The chain is built from TRBV11-2 and TRBJ2-7; D is unresolved. The CDR3 runs to 13 residues. Looked up from germline, CDR1 is SGHAT and CDR2 is FQNNGV. Trimming removed 4 bases from V and 6 bases from J, with 13 bases in between. For the CDR3, the DNA is TGTGCCAGCAGCTCCCTCCGAACGGGCGAGCAGTACTTC. This codes for CASSSLRTGEQYF.

This chain connects TRBV5-4 to TRBJ2-1; 7 bases line up with TRBD2. The CDR3 is 14 amino acids. CDR1 is SGHNT, CDR2 YYREEE, per germline (reference sequence). V lost 0 bases, J lost 7 bases, and 4 bases stayed unmatched. This CDR3 is CASSLEAGINEQFF. In DNA form, the CDR3 reads TGTGCCAGCAGCTTGGAAGCGGGAATAAATGAGCAGTTCTTC.

The CDR3, as DNA: TGTGCCAGCAGTCCTATCGACACGCAGGGAGATACGCAGTATTTT. This sequence encodes CASSPIDTQGDTQYF. This sequence joins TRBV6-5 and TRBJ2-3; possible D gene TRBD1, 5 bases. The germline CDR1 and CDR2 sequences are MNHEY and SVGAGI. V was pared by 5 bases and J by 5 bases, with 17 bases between. The CDR3 has 15 residues.

The V call is TRBV5-1, the J call TRBJ2-3; 8 nucleotides agree with TRBD2. The junction had 6 bases not matched to a gene; V was cut back by 0 bases and J by 6 bases. There are 15 residues in the CDR3. Germline-derived CDR1 and CDR2 are SGHRS and YFSETQ. DNA of the CDR3: TGCGCCAGCAGCTTGGTAGCGGGACAAGGGGATACGCAGTATTTT. Amino acids: CASSLVAGQGDTQYF.

As regards this clone: This CDR3 is also generated by other DNA sequences in the sample. The CDR3: CASSPQGRDTEAFF. Here the CDR3 DNA reads TGTGCCAGCTCACCACAGGGGCGGGACACTGAAGCTTTCTTT. The chain recombines TRBV18 with TRBJ1-1; weak D call: TRBD1 (5 bases). V lost 1 base and J lost 3, with 9 bases in between. The germline CDR1 and CDR2 sequences are KGHSH and LQKENI. The CDR3 is made up of 14 amino acids.